One and the same sample provided the 23 T cell receptor beta chains below, sequenced in a study of T-cell memory formation after mild COVID-19. TCRdb re-called the 5' RACE reads with MiXCR, one entry per CDR3 protein. Altogether approximately 210,000 distinct CDR3 sequences are present, about 27% being singletons, with the ten largest covering around 10%. The sequenced sample consisted of PBMCs or a T cell subset sorted from them (not recorded which). All receptors derive from an adult woman who had mild COVID-19 (a few samples of this study predate the infection). Cell type and time point are not known.

The chain has TRBV4-2 and TRBJ2-3; D may correspond to TRBD1 or TRBD2 (5 bases each). Trimming removed 0 bases from V and 2 bases from J, with 15 bases in between. The CDR3 is 17 residues long. The germline gives CDR1 LGHNA, CDR2 YNFKEQ. In DNA, the CDR3 is TGTGCCAGCAGCCAAGATATGTCAGGGACCTCCACAGATACGCAGTATTTT. Translation: CASSQDMSGTSTDTQYF.

This chain joins TRBV29-1 and TRBJ2-7, with 10 bases identical to TRBD1. CDR1 and CDR2 from the germline V gene are SQVTM and ANQGSEA. V gave up 6 bases and J gave up 5 bases; unmatched junction bases: 13. This CDR3 is 15 amino acids long. The chain's CDR3 is CSVENRQGALNEQYF. CDR3 nucleotide sequence: TGCAGCGTCGAAAATCGACAGGGGGCATTGAACGAGCAGTACTTC.

The CDR3, as DNA: TGTGCCATCAGCCCCGGACAGGGGGGAAACACCATATATTTT. It codes for CAISPGQGGNTIYF. The V call is TRBV10-3, the J call TRBJ1-3; TRBD1 matches at 9 bases. V trimming: 6 bases; J trimming: 4 bases; junction bases outside the gene matches: 4. The CDR3 runs 14 residues. Germline V gene lookup returns CDR1 ENHRY and CDR2 SYGVKD.

The table lists this clonotype with many counts. This chain links TRBV7-6 with TRBJ2-1; D gene uncertain. CDR1 SGHVS and CDR2 FNYEAQ come from the germline V gene. Trimming removed 3 bases from V and 8 bases from J, with 8 bases in between. The CDR3 extends over 12 amino acids. In DNA form, the CDR3 reads TGTGCCAGCAGCTTTTTGAATCATGAGCAGTTCTTC. Residues: CASSFLNHEQFF.

This clonotype was detected only a few times. The V gene is TRBV2, the J gene TRBJ1-2; D ambiguous. Trimming stripped 8 bases from V and 5 bases from J, with 18 bases between. There are 14 residues in the CDR3. Germline V lookup: CDR1 SNHLY, CDR2 FYNNEI. CDR3 nucleotides: TGTGCCAGCTATCCTACGCGGGCCTTATATGGCTACACCTTC. As protein: CASYPTRALYGYTF.

This clonotype was counted between two and nine times. The chain joins TRBV7-2 to TRBJ2-1; TRBD2 matches 7 bases. Trimming cost V 0 bases and J 6 bases; bases outside gene matches: 5. Germline CDR1 is SGHTA and CDR2 is FQGNSA. CDR3 size: 15 residues. The CDR3 coding sequence is TGTGCCAGCAGCTTAGCCGGGAGGACATTCAATGAGCAGTTCTTC. Encoded protein: CASSLAGRTFNEQFF. The whole variable domain, filled in from reference TRBV7-2 and TRBJ2-1, reads GAGVSQSPSNKVTEKGKDVELRCDPISGHTALYWYRQSLGQGLEFLIYFQGNSAPDKSGLPSDRFSAERTGGSVSTLTIQRTQQEDSAVYLCASSLAGRTFNEQFFGPGTRLTVL.

This clonotype was seen a few times. The chain combines TRBV15 with TRBJ2-6, with D uncertain. CDR1 is LNHNV, CDR2 YYDKDF, per germline (reference sequence). This CDR3 has 11 residues. V shed 1 base and J shed 10 bases, with 2 bases lying between them. CDR3 in amino acids: CATSRGNVLTF. The CDR3 DNA follows: TGTGCCACCAGCAGAGGAAACGTCCTGACTTTC.

This clonotype was seen more than once but under ten times. The V and J genes are TRBV6-5 and TRBJ2-2, with 8 positions matching TRBD2. V lost 6 bases and J lost 1; bases outside the gene matches: 4. CDR1 and CDR2 (germline): MNHEY, SVGAGI. This CDR3 comprises 15 residues. CDR3: CASRPAGVNTGELFF. The DNA of the CDR3 is TGTGCCAGCAGGCCAGCGGGGGTGAACACCGGGGAGCTGTTTTTT.

The rearrangement links TRBV5-6 to TRBJ2-1, with TRBD1 matching over 8 bases. Looked up from germline, CDR1 is SGHDT and CDR2 is YYEEEE. This CDR3 contains 15 residues. Trimming took 0 bases from V and 6 from J; bases not matched to a gene: 5. Here the CDR3 reads CASSLGTGLFNEQFF. The CDR3 nucleotides read TGTGCCAGCAGCTTGGGGACAGGGTTATTCAATGAGCAGTTCTTC.

V gene TRBV6-1 combines with J gene TRBJ1-1; TRBD1 is a possible D gene (5 bases). With 3 bases removed from V and 6 bases from J, the gap between germline ends came to 14 bases. The CDR3 sequence is 14 residues long. The V gene's germline CDR1 is MNHNS and CDR2 SASEGT. As DNA, the CDR3 is TGTGCCAGCAGTGACGGACATGTGCCCCCTGAAGCTTTCTTT. Translated: CASSDGHVPPEAFF.

This clonotype was observed a few times. The chain uses TRBV7-6 and TRBJ1-3; 11 nucleotides line up with TRBD1. The CDR3 length is 17 residues. With V trimmed by 4 bases and J by 0 bases, 5 bases remained unmatched. Germline V gene lookup returns CDR1 SGHVS and CDR2 FNYEAQ. CDR3 sequence (DNA): TGTGCCAGCAGCTCCCGGACAGGGGGCTACTCTGGAAACACCATATATTTT. Amino acids: CASSSRTGGYSGNTIYF.

This clonotype was detected ten times or more. V is TRBV12-3 or TRBV12-4 and J is TRBJ2-7; D ambiguous. Trimming took off 2 bases at V and 0 bases at J, with 5 bases between the two ends. The CDR3 extends over 13 amino acids. DNA of the CDR3: TGTGCCAGCAGTTTATCGAGCTCCTACGAGCAGTACTTC. Amino acid sequence: CASSLSSSYEQYF.

J is TRBJ1-6 and V is TRBV10-3, with a possible D match to TRBD1 (5 bases). The germline V gene has CDR1 ENHRY and CDR2 SYGVKD. The CDR3 contains 12 residues. V was pared by 11 bases and J by 8 bases, with 13 bases between. The CDR3 DNA follows: TGTGCCGTCTGGGGGGTAGATTCACCCCTCCACTTT. Translating gives CAVWGVDSPLHF.

The table lists this clonotype with a few counts. This chain uses TRBV12-3 or TRBV12-4 with TRBJ2-4; no clear D. CDR3 size: 14 residues. Trimming stripped 3 bases from V and 2 bases from J, with 8 bases between. Here the CDR3 reads CASSFDGTKNIQYF. CDR3 nucleotide sequence: TGTGCCAGCAGTTTTGACGGTACCAAAAACATTCAGTACTTC.

The CDR3 loop is CASSQQTSGGGIIETQYF. CDR3 in DNA: TGTGCCAGCAGCCAACAGACTAGCGGGGGTGGGATTATCGAGACCCAGTACTTC. The rearrangement links TRBV12-3 or TRBV12-4 to TRBJ2-5; 12 bases are shared with TRBD2. The V segment lost 6 bases and the J segment 5 bases; nucleotides outside the gene matches: 16. This CDR3 has 18 residues.

This clonotype appeared a single time. The chain is built from TRBV19 and TRBJ2-1; 7 bases are shared with TRBD2. This CDR3 is built from 16 residues. The V gene's germline CDR1 is LNHDA and CDR2 SQIVND (reference sequence). Trimming cost V 4 bases and J 7 bases; bases outside gene matches: 13. CDR3 loop: CASSKEIGVSGNEQFF. The DNA of the CDR3 is TGTGCCAGTAGTAAGGAAATAGGTGTTAGCGGGAATGAGCAGTTCTTC.

This clonotype has a handful of counts. The chain combines TRBV7-3 with TRBJ2-7; D is unresolved. The CDR3 is 17 amino acids. Trimming took off 2 bases at V and 2 bases at J, with 19 bases between the two ends. Germline V CDR1 and CDR2: SGHTA, FQGTGA. Here the CDR3 reads CASSLEKPSSIPYEQYF. The CDR3, as DNA: TGTGCCAGCAGCTTAGAGAAGCCCAGCTCAATTCCCTACGAGCAGTACTTC.

This clonotype showed up just a few times. In nucleotides, the CDR3 is TGTGCCAGCAGTGAACCTACAGACTCTGGGGCCAACGTCCTGACTTTC. It encodes CASSEPTDSGANVLTF. This sequence joins TRBV25-1 and TRBJ2-6, with D uncertain. This CDR3 has 16 residues. Germline CDR1 MGHDK, CDR2 SYGVNS. Deletions cut 2 bases from V and 0 bases from J, with 8 bases between.

This clonotype was observed a handful of times. The genes are TRBV5-5 and TRBJ1-5, with D uncertain. The V gene's germline CDR1 is SGHKS and CDR2 YYEKEE (reference sequence). This CDR3 has 14 amino acids. V was shortened by 4 bases and J by 1 base, with 9 bases between the two germline ends. CDR3 in amino acids: CASSLDLSNQPQHF. The DNA for the CDR3 is TGTGCCAGCAGCCTGGACTTAAGCAATCAGCCCCAGCATTTT.

The V call is TRBV5-1, the J call TRBJ1-1; D gene uncertain. Per the germline V gene, CDR1 is SGHRS and CDR2 is YFSETQ. Between the trimmed V and J ends, which lost 6 bases and 0 bases, there was a span of 12 bases. The CDR3 spans 14 residues. CDR3 region: CASIGQSMNTEAFF. The CDR3, as DNA: TGCGCCAGCATAGGGCAGAGCATGAACACTGAAGCTTTCTTT.

The sample holds a few counts of this clonotype. This rearrangement joins TRBV7-2 to TRBJ1-2; D call uncertain. Germline CDR1 SGHTA, CDR2 FQGNSA. V dropped 1 base and J dropped 4 bases, with 7 bases sitting between them. The CDR3 is 13 residues long. The CDR3 DNA sequence: TGTGCCAGCAGCTTAGACGGGCGCTATGGCTACACCTTC. It yields the protein CASSLDGRYGYTF.

The CDR3 nucleotides are TGTGCCAGCAGCTTAGCACTAGCGGCGCGCACAGATACGCAGTATTTT. Its protein product is CASSLALAARTDTQYF. The chain links TRBV7-2 to TRBJ2-3, with TRBD2 matching 8 bases. The CDR3 is 16 residues long. J lost 1 base, V lost 0 bases, and 3 bases had no gene match. Per germline, CDR1 SGHTA and CDR2 FQGNSA.

The chain couples TRBV29-1 to TRBJ2-1, with D possibly TRBD2 on 5 matching bases. Trimming removed 3 bases at V and 5 bases at J, with 14 bases between. Germline loops: CDR1 SQVTM, CDR2 ANQGSEA. The CDR3 runs 14 residues. The CDR3 nucleotides read TGCAGCGTTGATCTAGCTTTGTTTAACAATGAGCAGTTCTTC. The encoded protein is CSVDLALFNNEQFF.